A single sample gave rise to the 18 T cell receptor beta chains below, sequenced in a study of T-cell reconstitution after alpha-beta-depleted transplantation in children (dated by TCRdb to 2016 to 2017). Libraries were prepared through PCR. Sequenced using an Illumina HiSeq 2500. To normalize quantification of the TCRbeta repertoire, the TCR libraries were built with molecular barcoding that relied on unique molecular identifiers. The raw public data were reprocessed by TCRdb itself: fastp quality trimming at Q25, MiXCR clonotype calling, in-frame beta chains only. CDR3 protein sequences are deduplicated, and each keeps its most common genes and DNA. The sample data list about 270,000 distinct CDR3 sequences, and approximately 9.8% of these were observed just once. Jointly, the top ten make up 10% of the sample. The specimen was PBMCs from the stem cell graft donor, collected from the stem cell graft. These receptor sequences come from a human donor who donated a stem cell graft to a child with SCID.

This clonotype was picked up a small number of times. The chain carries TRBV18 and TRBJ2-1, with unresolved D. V gave up 3 bases and J gave up 4 bases, with 13 bases separating them. Germline lookup yields CDR1 KGHSH and CDR2 LQKENI. The CDR3 contains 15 residues. The CDR3 DNA reads as TGTGCCAGCTCACCCTCAAACAACCTTTACAATGAGCAGTTCTTC. This codes for CASSPSNNLYNEQFF.

V is TRBV3-1 and J is TRBJ2-7, with 7 bases aligning to TRBD1. V shed 2 bases and J 5 bases; nucleotides not matched to a gene: 6. This CDR3 spans 14 amino acids. In germline, CDR1 is LGHDT, CDR2 YNNKEL (reference sequence). In DNA form, the CDR3 reads TGTGCCAGCAGCCAACAGACAGGGTCCCACGAGCAGTACTTC. Translated: CASSQQTGSHEQYF.

In its sample, this clonotype was seen a few times. This chain uses TRBV6-5 with TRBJ1-2; D possibly corresponds to TRBD1 (5 bases). This CDR3 region has 15 residues. Germline CDR1 reads MNHEY; CDR2 reads SVGAGI. Trimming took off 0 bases at V and 4 bases at J, with 12 bases between the two ends. CDR3 coding DNA: TGTGCCAGCAGTTACTCGTTTTCCGGGGCCTATGGCTACACCTTC. Residues: CASSYSFSGAYGYTF.

The chain links TRBV5-1 to TRBJ1-2; tentatively, D is TRBD1 (6 bases). V was cut by 0 bases and J by 0 bases, with 12 bases left in between. This CDR3 spans 16 amino acids. Per the germline V gene, CDR1 is SGHRS and CDR2 is YFSETQ. Here the CDR3 reads CASSLAEQGANYGYTF. The CDR3 DNA sequence: TGCGCCAGCAGCTTGGCCGAACAGGGTGCTAACTATGGCTACACCTTC.

This clonotype was seen at least ten times. The chain recombines TRBV3-1 with TRBJ2-1; 8 bases match TRBD2. Germline V gene lookup returns CDR1 LGHDT and CDR2 YNNKEL (reference sequence). Trimming removed 3 bases from V and 3 bases from J; junction bases left unmatched: 4. The CDR3 has 15 residues. The CDR3 DNA follows: TGTGCCAGCAGCCAGGACAGCGGGGGCTACAATGAGCAGTTCTTC. This sequence encodes CASSQDSGGYNEQFF.

The rearrangement uses TRBV18 and TRBJ2-1; no clear D gene. The germline V gene has CDR1 KGHSH and CDR2 LQKENI. V lost 3 bases to trimming and J lost 5 bases, with 5 bases between them. The CDR3 loop spans 12 amino acids. For the CDR3, the DNA is TGTGCCAGCTCACCCTTCGACAATGAGCAGTTCTTC. Protein product: CASSPFDNEQFF. The whole variable domain, remainder taken from reference TRBV18 and TRBJ2-1, is NAGVMQNPRHLVRRRGQEARLRCSPMKGHSHVYWYRQLPEEGLKFMVYLQKENIIDESGMPKERFSAEFPKEGPSILRIQQVVRGDSAAYFCASSPFDNEQFFGPGTRLTVL.

This chain joins TRBV5-8 and TRBJ2-7; D may correspond to TRBD1 or TRBD2 (5 bases each). V lost 3 bases and J lost 3, with 16 bases in between. The CDR3 has 15 residues. CDR1 and CDR2 from the germline V gene are SGHTS and YDEGEE. CDR3 residues: CASSSTGTQNYEQYF. CDR3 DNA: TGTGCCAGCAGCTCGACGGGGACCCAGAACTACGAGCAGTACTTC.

This clonotype was seen a handful of times. This chain uses TRBV18 with TRBJ2-5, with D unresolved. This CDR3 spans 12 amino acids. Trimming removed 5 bases from V and 2 bases from J, with 6 bases in between. Germline CDR1 is KGHSH and CDR2 is LQKENI. CDR3 amino acids: CASSKRQETQYF. For the CDR3, the DNA is TGTGCCAGCTCAAAGAGACAAGAGACCCAGTACTTC. The variable domain in full, completed from reference TRBV18 and TRBJ2-5, reads NAGVMQNPRHLVRRRGQEARLRCSPMKGHSHVYWYRQLPEEGLKFMVYLQKENIIDESGMPKERFSAEFPKEGPSILRIQQVVRGDSAAYFCASSKRQETQYFGPGTRLLVL.

Only a few counts were recorded for this clonotype. The genes are TRBV24-1 and TRBJ2-5; TRBD1 agrees at 9 bases. This CDR3 region has 16 residues. The J segment lost 5 bases and the V segment lost 2 bases, leaving 8 bases of the junction unmatched. The germline V gene encodes CDR1 KGHDR and CDR2 SFDVKD. The CDR3 protein is CATSDSRTGEVETQYF. CDR3 coding DNA: TGTGCCACCAGTGATTCTAGGACAGGGGAAGTGGAGACCCAGTACTTC.

This clonotype was detected ten times or more. The rearrangement joins TRBV27 to TRBJ2-3; D remains unclear. CDR1 and CDR2 from the germline V gene are MNHEY and SMNVEV (reference sequence). This CDR3 has 14 amino acids. V shed 2 bases and J shed 4 bases, with 10 bases lying between them. CDR3 loop: CASSLSGVPDTQYF. The CDR3 coding sequence is TGTGCCAGCAGTTTAAGTGGGGTCCCAGATACGCAGTATTTT.

This chain joins TRBV6-5 and TRBJ2-7, with 12 bases identical to TRBD1. CDR3 length equals 16 residues. Germline trimming cut 0 bases from V and 6 bases from J; bases unmatched to any gene: 6. The V gene's germline CDR1 is MNHEY and CDR2 SVGAGI. CDR3 loop: CASSYSGQGAESEQYF. In nucleotides, the CDR3 is TGTGCCAGCAGTTACTCGGGACAGGGGGCGGAATCCGAGCAGTACTTC.

The gene calls are TRBV19 and TRBJ1-1; 8 bases agree with TRBD1. The CDR3 sequence is 16 residues long. Germline lookup yields CDR1 LNHDA and CDR2 SQIVND (reference sequence). J gave up 1 base and V 1 base, and 5 bases lay outside the gene matches. CDR3 sequence reads: CASSIADRGWNTEAFF. The CDR3 nucleotides are TGTGCCAGTAGTATAGCAGACAGGGGTTGGAACACTGAAGCTTTCTTT.

This clonotype showed up just a few times. CDR3 in DNA: TGTGCCAGCAGCCAGACCGATTCACCCCTCCACTTT. Its translation is CASSQTDSPLHF. The rearrangement joins TRBV3-1 to TRBJ1-6; D is unresolved. The CDR3 consists of 12 residues. CDR1 and CDR2 (germline): LGHDT, YNNKEL (reference sequence). V lost 3 bases and J lost 8, with 5 bases in between.

This clonotype turned up a few times. The genes are TRBV20-1 and TRBJ2-7; 12 bases align to TRBD1. V was pared by 5 bases and J by 2 bases, with 10 bases of the junction left unmatched. CDR3 size: 16 residues. Germline CDR1 DFQATT, CDR2 SNEGSKA (reference sequence). The CDR3 is CSASRPGQGAAYEQYF. The CDR3 DNA follows: TGCAGTGCTTCACGACCGGGACAGGGGGCCGCCTACGAGCAGTACTTC.

This clonotype has ten or more counts. The rearrangement links TRBV29-1 to TRBJ2-3; TRBD2 matches at 10 bases. The CDR3 is 15 residues long. Per the germline V gene, CDR1 is SQVTM and CDR2 is ANQGSEA. The junction had 8 bases not matched to a gene; V was cut back by 0 bases and J by 8 bases. The CDR3 DNA reads TGCAGCGTTGAAGACCTAGCGGGGGCGGTGGGTACGCAGTATTTT. Translating it yields CSVEDLAGAVGTQYF.

This rearrangement joins TRBV12-3 or TRBV12-4 to TRBJ2-5; the match to TRBD2 covers 10 bases. The length of the CDR3 is 18 residues. V lost 6 bases and J lost 5; bases outside the gene matches: 18. CDR3 bases: TGTGCCAGCAGCCCCAAAAGCGGGGGGGCCAGGAAGTACGAGACCCAGTACTTC. This codes for CASSPKSGGARKYETQYF.

The chain uses TRBV18 and TRBJ2-4; the D is unclear. This CDR3 is 17 amino acids long. V lost 3 bases and J lost 1, with 16 bases in between. Germline V gene lookup returns CDR1 KGHSH and CDR2 LQKENI. The CDR3 nucleotides read TGTGCCAGCTCACCCGCCGGGTCCATAGGGGCCAAAAACATTCAGTACTTC. Residues: CASSPAGSIGAKNIQYF.

This clonotype occurred a few times. The chain uses TRBV7-8 and TRBJ1-1; the D gene is possibly TRBD1 (5 bases). Looked up from germline, CDR1 is SGHVS and CDR2 is FQNEAQ. The CDR3 spans 14 residues. V gave up 0 bases and J gave up 3 bases, with 8 bases separating them. CDR3 DNA: TGTGCCAGCAGCTTAGCCCAAGGGGACACTGAAGCTTTCTTT. Protein: CASSLAQGDTEAFF.